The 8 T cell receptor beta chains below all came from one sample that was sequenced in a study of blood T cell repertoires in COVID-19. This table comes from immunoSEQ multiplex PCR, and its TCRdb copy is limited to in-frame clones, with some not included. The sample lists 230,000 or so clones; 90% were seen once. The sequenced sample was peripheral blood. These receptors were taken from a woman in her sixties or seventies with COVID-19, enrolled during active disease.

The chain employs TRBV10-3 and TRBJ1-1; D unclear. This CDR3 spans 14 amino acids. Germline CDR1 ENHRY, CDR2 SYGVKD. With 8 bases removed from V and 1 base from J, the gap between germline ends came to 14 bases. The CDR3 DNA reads TGTGCCATCTGTGCGGGGAAGGGGAACACTGAAGCTTTCTTT. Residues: CAICAGKGNTEAFF.

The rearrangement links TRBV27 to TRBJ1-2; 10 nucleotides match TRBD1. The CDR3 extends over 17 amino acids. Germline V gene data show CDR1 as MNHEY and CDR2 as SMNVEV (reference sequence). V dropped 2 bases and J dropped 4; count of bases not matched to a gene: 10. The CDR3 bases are TGTGCCAGCAGTTTAACGGGACAGGGGTCGCGGGGCTATGGCTACACCTTC. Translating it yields CASSLTGQGSRGYGYTF.

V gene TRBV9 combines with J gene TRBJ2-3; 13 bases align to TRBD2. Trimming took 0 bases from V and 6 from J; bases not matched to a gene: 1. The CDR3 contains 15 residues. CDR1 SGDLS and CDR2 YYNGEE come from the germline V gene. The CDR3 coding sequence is TGTGCCAGCAGCGTAGCGACTAGCGGGAGGGATACGCAGTATTTT. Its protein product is CASSVATSGRDTQYF.

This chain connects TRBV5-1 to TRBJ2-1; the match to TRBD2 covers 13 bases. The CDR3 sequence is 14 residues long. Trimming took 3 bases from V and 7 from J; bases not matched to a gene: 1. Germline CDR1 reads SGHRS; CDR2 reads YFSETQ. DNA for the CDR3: TGCGCCAGCAGCTCGACTAGCGGGGGGAATGAGCAGTTCTTC. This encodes CASSSTSGGNEQFF.

In nucleotides, the CDR3 is TGTGCCAGCAGTTACACGCAGGGGTCGGGCGGCTACACCTTC. This translates into CASSYTQGSGGYTF. The genes are TRBV6-5 and TRBJ1-2; D might be TRBD1 (6 bases). This CDR3 has 14 residues. The germline V gene encodes CDR1 MNHEY and CDR2 SVGAGI. Trimming pared 2 bases from V and 8 bases from J, leaving 15 bases between.

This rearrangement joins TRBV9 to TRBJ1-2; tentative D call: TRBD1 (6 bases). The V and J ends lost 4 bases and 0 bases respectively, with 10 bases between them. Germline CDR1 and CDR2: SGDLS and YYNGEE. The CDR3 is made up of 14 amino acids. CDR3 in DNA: TGTGCCAGCAGCAGTGACAGGACTAACTATGGCTACACCTTC. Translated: CASSSDRTNYGYTF.

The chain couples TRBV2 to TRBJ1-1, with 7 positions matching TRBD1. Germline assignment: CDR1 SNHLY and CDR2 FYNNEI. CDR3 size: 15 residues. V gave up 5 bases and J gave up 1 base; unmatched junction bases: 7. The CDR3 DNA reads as TGTGCCAGCAGTAGGGACAGCGATCCGAACACTGAAGCTTTCTTT. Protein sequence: CASSRDSDPNTEAFF.

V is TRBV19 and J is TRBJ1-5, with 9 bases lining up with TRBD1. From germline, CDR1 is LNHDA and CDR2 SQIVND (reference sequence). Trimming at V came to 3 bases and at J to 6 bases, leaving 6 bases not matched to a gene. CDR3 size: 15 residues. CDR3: CASSMTTGGSQPQHF. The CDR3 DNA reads TGTGCCAGTAGTATGACGACAGGGGGTAGTCAGCCCCAGCATTTT.